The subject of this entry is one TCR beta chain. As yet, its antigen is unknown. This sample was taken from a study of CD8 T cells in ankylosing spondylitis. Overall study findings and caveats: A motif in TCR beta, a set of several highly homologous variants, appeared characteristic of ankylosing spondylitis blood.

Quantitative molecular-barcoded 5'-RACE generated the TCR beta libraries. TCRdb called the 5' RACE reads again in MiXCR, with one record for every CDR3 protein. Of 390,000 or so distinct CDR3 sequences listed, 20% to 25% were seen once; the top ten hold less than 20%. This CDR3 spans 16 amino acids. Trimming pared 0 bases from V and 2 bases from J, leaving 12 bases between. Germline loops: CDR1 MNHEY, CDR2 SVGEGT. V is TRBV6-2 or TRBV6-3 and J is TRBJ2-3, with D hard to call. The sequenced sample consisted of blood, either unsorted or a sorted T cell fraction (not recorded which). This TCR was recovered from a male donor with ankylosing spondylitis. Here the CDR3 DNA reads TGTGCCAGCAGTTACTCGATTGCGGCGGACACAGATACGCAGTATTTT. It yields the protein CASSYSIAADTDTQYF.